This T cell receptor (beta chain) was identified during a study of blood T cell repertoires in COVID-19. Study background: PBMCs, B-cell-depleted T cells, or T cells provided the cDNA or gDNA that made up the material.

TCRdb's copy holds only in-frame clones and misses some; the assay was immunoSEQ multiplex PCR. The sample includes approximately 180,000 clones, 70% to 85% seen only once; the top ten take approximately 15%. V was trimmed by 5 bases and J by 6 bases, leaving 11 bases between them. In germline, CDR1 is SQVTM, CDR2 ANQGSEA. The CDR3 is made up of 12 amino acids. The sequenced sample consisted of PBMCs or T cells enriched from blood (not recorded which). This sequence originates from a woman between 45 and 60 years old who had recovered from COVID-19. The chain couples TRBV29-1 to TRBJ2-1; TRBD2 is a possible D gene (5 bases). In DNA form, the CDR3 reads TGCAGCGTTCAGAGGGCGGCCAATGAGCAGTTCTTC. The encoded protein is CSVQRAANEQFF.